This T cell receptor beta chain was recorded in a study of T-cell memory formation after mild COVID-19. Study observations and caveats: Clones contracting over day 15 to 85 were CD4/CD8 balanced, with later expanders leaning CD4+.

The CDR3 is 14 amino acids. V was cut by 6 bases and J by 5 bases, with 13 bases left in between. CDR1 is MNHNS, CDR2 SASEGT, per germline. This clonotype came up a few times. Its antigen is unknown. Via MiXCR, TCRdb re-called the 5' RACE reads, giving one row per CDR3 protein. Among 380,000 or so distinct CDR3 sequences, about 15% were seen once, and the ten largest hold around 22%. Sequenced: PBMCs or a T cell subset sorted from them (not recorded which). The TCR comes from a man younger than 30 who had mild COVID-19 (a few samples of this study predate the infection). Cell type and time point are not known. The V gene is TRBV6-1, the J gene TRBJ1-4, with D possibly matching TRBD1 (5 bases). The CDR3: CASRMTDSNEKLFF. Here the CDR3 DNA reads TGTGCCAGCAGAATGACAGACTCCAATGAAAAACTGTTTTTT.